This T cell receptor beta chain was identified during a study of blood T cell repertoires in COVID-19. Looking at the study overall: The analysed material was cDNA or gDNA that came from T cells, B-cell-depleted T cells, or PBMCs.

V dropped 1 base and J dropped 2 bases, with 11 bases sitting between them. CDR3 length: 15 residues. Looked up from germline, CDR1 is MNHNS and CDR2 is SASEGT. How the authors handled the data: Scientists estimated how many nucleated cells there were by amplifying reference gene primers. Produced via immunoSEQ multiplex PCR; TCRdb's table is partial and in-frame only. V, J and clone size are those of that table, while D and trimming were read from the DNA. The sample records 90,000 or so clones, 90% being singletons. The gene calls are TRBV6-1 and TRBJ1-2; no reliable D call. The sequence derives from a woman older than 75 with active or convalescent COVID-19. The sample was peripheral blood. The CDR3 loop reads CASSEDGGTNYGYTF. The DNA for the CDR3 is TGTGCCAGCAGTGAAGATGGCGGAACAAACTATGGCTACACCTTC.